The 16 T cell receptor beta chains below all came from one sample that was sequenced in a study of blood T cell repertoires in COVID-19. The assay was immunoSEQ multiplex PCR, and TCRdb's table has in-frame clones only and misses some. The sample contains under 250,000 clones, 92% of which appear only once. Sequenced material: peripheral blood. The receptors were gathered from a man aged 60-69 years with COVID-19, enrolled during active disease.

The sample holds one count of this clone. The rearrangement joins TRBV4-1 to TRBJ2-1; 9 positions agree with TRBD2. The V and J ends lost 2 bases and 9 bases, in that order; junction bases with no gene match: 5. Looked up from germline, CDR1 is MGHRA and CDR2 is YSYEKL. The CDR3 covers 14 residues. DNA of the CDR3: TGCGCCAGCAGCCAACCACTAGCGGGCGGTGAGCAGTTCTTC. This gives the protein CASSQPLAGGEQFF.

The V call is TRBV29-1, the J call TRBJ1-1; TRBD1 might be the D (5 bases). CDR1 is SQVTM, CDR2 ANQGSEA, per germline. The CDR3 has 15 amino acids. With 7 bases removed from V and 4 bases from J, the gap between germline ends came to 22 bases. The CDR3 coding sequence is TGCAGCGCCCCAAGATGGGACGGGGACTTCACTGAAGCTTTCTTT. It yields the protein CSAPRWDGDFTEAFF.

The chain uses TRBV19 and TRBJ1-2; TRBD1 matches 7 bases. J was trimmed by 8 bases and V by 1 base; bases with no gene match: 19. This CDR3 comprises 18 residues. Germline V gives CDR1 LNHDA, CDR2 SQIVND (reference sequence). The CDR3 region is CASSIGPLYRGPMGGYTF. DNA of the CDR3: TGTGCCAGTAGTATAGGGCCCCTCTACAGGGGCCCTATGGGAGGCTACACCTTC.

The V gene is TRBV5-8, the J gene TRBJ2-1; possibly TRBD2 for D (5 bases). The CDR3 spans 18 residues. Germline V gene data show CDR1 as SGHTS and CDR2 as YDEGEE. Trimming took 1 base from V and 0 from J, leaving 17 bases between them. The CDR3 reads CASSLLLEGQSSYNEQFF. CDR3 DNA: TGTGCCAGCAGCTTGCTCTTAGAGGGCCAGAGCTCCTACAATGAGCAGTTCTTC.

The V call is TRBV19, the J call TRBJ2-1, with 9 positions matching TRBD1. The CDR3 is 15 residues long. Germline V gene data show CDR1 as LNHDA and CDR2 as SQIVND (reference sequence). V shed 4 bases, J shed 4 bases, and the junction held 5 bases outside the gene matches. CDR3 sequence: CASSKGQGPYNEQFF. The DNA for the CDR3 is TGTGCCAGTAGTAAGGGACAGGGCCCTTACAATGAGCAGTTCTTC.

This sequence joins TRBV18 and TRBJ1-2; D is undetermined. The CDR3 spans 14 residues. V lost 2 bases to trimming and J lost 2 bases, with 9 bases between them. In germline, CDR1 is KGHSH, CDR2 LQKENI. CDR3 sequence (DNA): TGTGCCAGCTCACCAATCCCGGGGAACTATGGCTACACCTTC. It yields the protein CASSPIPGNYGYTF.

The genes are TRBV27 and TRBJ1-5, with TRBD1 as a possible D gene (5 bases). The CDR3 covers 13 residues. The V gene lost 2 bases and the J gene lost 6 bases, with 8 bases spanning the gap. Germline V gene sequence: CDR1 MNHEY, CDR2 SMNVEV (reference sequence). The CDR3 bases are TGTGCCAGCAGTTTAGGAGGGGTTCAGCCCCAGCATTTT. Its protein is CASSLGGVQPQHF.

The rearrangement joins TRBV28 to TRBJ2-3; 9 positions match TRBD1. With V trimmed by 5 bases and J by 1 base, 7 bases remained unmatched. Germline CDR1 and CDR2: MDHEN and SYDVKM. This CDR3 has 16 residues. The CDR3 reads CASSIEQGAGTDTQYF. CDR3 sequence (DNA): TGTGCCAGCAGTATAGAACAGGGGGCCGGCACAGATACGCAGTATTTT.

In DNA, the CDR3 is TGTGCCAGTAGTATGGCTGGGACTAGCGGGGCCCACCCCCCAGATACGCAGTATTTT. It specifies CASSMAGTSGAHPPDTQYF. The chain joins TRBV19 to TRBJ2-3; 13 bases are a match to TRBD2. The CDR3 covers 19 residues. The V gene's germline CDR1 is LNHDA and CDR2 SQIVND (reference sequence). J was trimmed by 4 bases and V by 3 bases; bases with no gene match: 13. The whole variable domain, filled in from reference TRBV19 and TRBJ2-3, reads DGGITQSPKYLFRKEGQNVTLSCEQNLNHDAMYWYRQDPGQGLRLIYYSQIVNDFQKGDIAEGYSVSREKKESFPLTVTSAQKNPTAFYLCASSMAGTSGAHPPDTQYFGPGTRLTVL.

The chain is built from TRBV28 and TRBJ2-2; 8 positions match TRBD2. Looked up from germline, CDR1 is MDHEN and CDR2 is SYDVKM. The length of the CDR3 is 14 residues. In DNA form, the CDR3 reads TGTGCAGCAAGGCGGGAGGTGGACACCGGGGAGCTGTTTTTT. Translated: CAARREVDTGELFF.

V and J are TRBV3-1 (or the pseudogene TRBV3-2) and TRBJ2-1; 7 nucleotides match TRBD2. The CDR3 spans 19 residues. CDR1 is LGHDT and CDR2 is YNNKEL in the germline V gene (reference sequence). The V and J ends lost 0 bases and 7 bases, in that order; junction bases with no gene match: 18. The CDR3 nucleotides are TGTGCCAGCAGCCAAGACCCCACTCGGGAGTCGGGAGGACTAAATGAGCAGTTCTTC. It specifies CASSQDPTRESGGLNEQFF.

V is TRBV5-4 and J is TRBJ2-2; 8 positions agree with TRBD1. This CDR3 has 15 amino acids. The germline CDR1 and CDR2 sequences are SGHNT and YYREEE (reference sequence). The trim removed 5 bases at V and 5 bases at J, leaving 8 bases unmatched. The CDR3 nucleotides read TGTGCCAGCAGTTTCGGACAGGGTAGGACCGGGGAGCTGTTTTTT. Translated, it gives CASSFGQGRTGELFF.

The chain recombines TRBV30 with TRBJ1-2, with D possibly being TRBD1 (5 bases). Germline V gene lookup returns CDR1 GTSNPN and CDR2 SVGIG (reference sequence). The CDR3 totals 12 residues. The V and J ends lost 3 bases and 6 bases respectively, with 11 bases between them. CDR3 residues: CAWRGQGDGYTF. The CDR3 DNA is TGTGCCTGGAGGGGGCAAGGGGATGGCTACACCTTC.

The genes are TRBV5-1 and TRBJ1-3; TRBD1 aligns across 8 bases. The CDR3 has 16 amino acids. Germline V CDR1 and CDR2: SGHRS, YFSETQ. The junction had 6 bases not matched to a gene; V was cut back by 4 bases and J by 0 bases. The CDR3 DNA reads as TGCGCCAGCAGCACCGGACAGGGACACTCTGGAAACACCATATATTTT. It translates to CASSTGQGHSGNTIYF.

V usage is TRBV30 and J usage is TRBJ2-1; 9 bases agree with TRBD2. The germline gives CDR1 GTSNPN, CDR2 SVGIG (reference sequence). Trimming took 0 bases from V and 16 from J; bases not matched to a gene: 7. The CDR3 extends over 12 amino acids. The CDR3 reads CAWSVRSGRPFF. The DNA of the CDR3 is TGTGCCTGGAGTGTACGGAGCGGGAGGCCATTCTTC. Variable domain in full (rest from reference TRBV30 and TRBJ2-1): SQTIHQWPATLVQPVGSPLSLECTVEGTSNPNLYWYRQAAGRGLQLLFYSVGIGQISSEVPQNLSASRPQDRQFILSSKKLLLSDSGFYLCAWSVRSGRPFFGPGTRLTVL.

The gene calls are TRBV7-9 and TRBJ2-7; maybe TRBD1 (6 bases). V dropped 1 base and J dropped 13 bases, with 14 bases sitting between them. Germline CDR1 and CDR2: SEHNR and FQNEAQ (reference sequence). The CDR3 is 12 amino acids. The CDR3 region is CASSLDLGALYF. The CDR3 DNA reads as TGTGCCAGCAGCTTAGATTTGGGGGCCCTTTACTTC.